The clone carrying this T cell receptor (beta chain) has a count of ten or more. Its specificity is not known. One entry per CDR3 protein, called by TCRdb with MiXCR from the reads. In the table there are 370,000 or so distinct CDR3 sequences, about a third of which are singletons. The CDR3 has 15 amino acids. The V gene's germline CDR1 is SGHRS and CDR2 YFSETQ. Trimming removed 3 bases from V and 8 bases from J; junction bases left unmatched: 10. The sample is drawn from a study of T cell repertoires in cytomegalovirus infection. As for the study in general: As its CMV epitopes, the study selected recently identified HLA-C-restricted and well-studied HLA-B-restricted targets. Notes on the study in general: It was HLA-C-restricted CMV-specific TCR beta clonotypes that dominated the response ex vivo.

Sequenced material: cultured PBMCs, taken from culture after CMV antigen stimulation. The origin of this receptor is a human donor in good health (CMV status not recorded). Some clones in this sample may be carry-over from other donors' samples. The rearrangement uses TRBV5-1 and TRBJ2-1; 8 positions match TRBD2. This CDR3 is CASSWGSAGGDEQFF. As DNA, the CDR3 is TGCGCCAGCAGCTGGGGCTCGGCGGGAGGCGATGAGCAGTTCTTC.